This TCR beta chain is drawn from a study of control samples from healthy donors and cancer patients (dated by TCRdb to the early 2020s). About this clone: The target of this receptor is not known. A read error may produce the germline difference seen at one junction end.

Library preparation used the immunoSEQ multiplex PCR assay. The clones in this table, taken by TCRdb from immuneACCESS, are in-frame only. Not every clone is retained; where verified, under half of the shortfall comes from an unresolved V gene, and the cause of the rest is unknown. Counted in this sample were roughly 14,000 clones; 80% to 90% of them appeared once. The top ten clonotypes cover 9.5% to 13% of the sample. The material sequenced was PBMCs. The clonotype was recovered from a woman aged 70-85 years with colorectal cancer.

Read as DNA, the sequence is TGTGCCAGCAGCTTGGCGGGGAGCTCCTACAATGAGCAGCTCTTC. Translated, it reads CASSLAGSSYNEQLF. This chain is built from TRBV5-6 and TRBJ2-1; a tentative D match to TRBD2 spans 5 bases. As encoded in the germline V gene, CDR1 is SGHDT while CDR2 is YYEEEE. The CDR3 runs 15 residues from the cysteine to the phenylalanine. The only DNA kept is the CDR3, 45 bases in frame from the first base.